Following are 9 T cell receptor beta chains from one sample sequenced in a study of cytomegalovirus exposure and HLA in healthy donors listed by TCRdb under 2017. The receptor library was made with the immunoSEQ multiplex PCR assay. The multiplex PCR relied on a mix of 60 forward primers for TCR Vbeta segments and 13 reverse primers for TCR Jbeta segments. The immuneACCESS repertoire file appears here via TCRdb, limited to in-frame rearrangements. These files lack a portion of the clones; in checked studies, under half of the deficit traces to unresolved V genes, and the cause of the others is not known. A total of about 80,000 clones appear in this sample, 60% to 80% of them only once. In total, the top ten clones hold about 23% of the sample. The sample taken for sequencing was PBMCs. These receptors came from a woman aged 50 to 65 in good health and CMV-seropositive.

This chain connects TRBV10-3 to TRBJ2-4, with TRBD2 matching over 7 bases. Germline CDR1 ENHRY, CDR2 SYGVKD. This CDR3 spans 16 amino acids. The trim removed 0 bases at V and 1 base at J, leaving 3 bases unmatched. CDR3 sequence (DNA): TGTGCCATCAGTGAGTCGGGGGGGTTGGCCAAAAACATTCAGTACTTC. Translating gives CAISESGGLAKNIQYF.

The chain couples TRBV11-2 to TRBJ2-3; TRBD1 matches at 8 bases. This CDR3 comprises 15 residues. Germline V gene data show CDR1 as SGHAT and CDR2 as FQNNGV. Trimming took 1 base from V and 2 from J; bases not matched to a gene: 2. CDR3 DNA sequence: TGTGCCAGCAGCTTAGTGGGACAGGTCACAGATACGCAGTATTTT. Residues: CASSLVGQVTDTQYF.

This clone came up a few times. This sequence joins TRBV18 and TRBJ1-1, with a weak D call TRBD1 (6 bases). The CDR3 contains 17 residues. Trimming took 1 base from V and 3 from J, leaving 18 bases between them. Germline assignment: CDR1 KGHSH and CDR2 LQKENI. The CDR3 loop is CASSPLPAGGADTEAFF. DNA of the CDR3: TGTGCCAGCTCACCACTCCCCGCCGGGGGGGCCGACACTGAAGCTTTCTTT.

V and J are TRBV11-2 and TRBJ2-1; 8 bases fit TRBD2. J lost 7 bases, V lost 1 base, and 15 bases had no gene match. The CDR3 runs to 18 residues. The germline V gene encodes CDR1 SGHAT and CDR2 FQNNGV. Here the CDR3 DNA reads TGTGCCAGCAGCTTAGTAGCCCGACTCCGGGAGGGCCGGAATGAGCAGTTCTTC. Its translation is CASSLVARLREGRNEQFF.

The chain couples TRBV5-5 to TRBJ2-3; 7 bases align to TRBD2. The germline CDR1 and CDR2 sequences are SGHKS and YYEKEE (reference sequence). This CDR3 spans 16 amino acids. V was pared by 4 bases and J by 0 bases, with 8 bases of the junction left unmatched. CDR3 in amino acids: CASSPILAPSTDTQYF. In nucleotides, the CDR3 is TGTGCCAGCAGCCCCATACTAGCGCCTAGCACAGATACGCAGTATTTT.

This chain links TRBV5-4 with TRBJ1-1; D is unresolved. The V gene's germline CDR1 is SGHNT and CDR2 YYREEE (reference sequence). V dropped 5 bases and J dropped 0 bases, with 11 bases sitting between them. The CDR3 is 14 residues long. The CDR3 reads CASSPAVMNTEAFF. The CDR3 nucleotides are TGTGCCAGCAGTCCCGCGGTCATGAACACTGAAGCTTTCTTT.

The chain links TRBV27 to TRBJ1-4, with no clear D. In germline, CDR1 is MNHEY, CDR2 SMNVEV (reference sequence). Trimming cost V 6 bases and J 8 bases, with 13 bases left between them. This CDR3 has 13 amino acids. CDR3 protein: CASSQMGREKLFF. DNA for the CDR3: TGTGCCAGCAGCCAGATGGGCCGGGAAAAACTGTTTTTT.

The J gene is TRBJ2-1, the V gene TRBV10-3, with D perhaps TRBD1 (5 bases). Trimming removed 2 bases at V and 0 bases at J, with 17 bases between. CDR3 length: 18 residues. Germline loops: CDR1 ENHRY, CDR2 SYGVKD. The CDR3: CAISEPQGRGFSYNEQFF. The CDR3 DNA reads TGTGCCATCAGTGAGCCGCAAGGTAGGGGCTTCTCCTACAATGAGCAGTTCTTC.

This rearrangement joins TRBV4-1 to TRBJ2-3, with 12 bases identical to TRBD2. V trimming: 0 bases; J trimming: 5 bases; junction bases outside the gene matches: 9. This CDR3 comprises 18 residues. Per germline, CDR1 MGHRA and CDR2 YSYEKL. DNA of the CDR3: TGCGCCAGCAGCCAAGAATCCCCTAGCGGGGGGGCCGGAGATACGCAGTATTTT. As protein: CASSQESPSGGAGDTQYF.